One sample yielded the 31 T cell receptor beta chains listed below, sequenced in a study of cytomegalovirus exposure and HLA in healthy donors. TCRdb's copy holds only in-frame clones and misses some; the assay was immunoSEQ multiplex PCR. The sample consists of tens of thousands of clones, around 94% of them appearing once. The sample was PBMCs. Every receptor here comes from a woman younger than 35 in good health and CMV-seronegative.

The chain couples TRBV19 to TRBJ1-5, with 7 bases fitting TRBD1. This CDR3 is 15 amino acids long. Germline trimming cut 1 base from V and 6 bases from J; bases unmatched to any gene: 6. CDR1 is LNHDA, CDR2 SQIVND, per germline (reference sequence). The CDR3 sequence: CASSIGKGAGQPQHF. DNA for the CDR3: TGTGCCAGTAGTATAGGCAAGGGGGCTGGTCAGCCCCAGCATTTT.

The rearrangement joins TRBV7-9 to TRBJ1-1; D is unresolved. The ends were cut back, 4 bases at V and 11 bases at J, with 20 bases in the middle. Per the germline V gene, CDR1 is SEHNR and CDR2 is FQNEAQ (reference sequence). This CDR3 has 14 amino acids. Here the CDR3 DNA reads TGTGCCAGCAGCTCCCCTGACACCTGGGTTGAGGCTTTCTTT. As protein: CASSSPDTWVEAFF.

The chain employs TRBV5-6 and TRBJ1-5, with TRBD1 matching over 12 bases. The trim removed 0 bases at V and 6 bases at J, leaving 4 bases unmatched. This CDR3 spans 16 amino acids. Germline CDR1 is SGHDT and CDR2 is YYEEEE. CDR3 region: CASSLAGTGGGQPQHF. Written as DNA, the CDR3 is TGTGCCAGCAGCTTGGCTGGGACAGGGGGCGGTCAGCCCCAGCATTTT.

The J gene is TRBJ2-7, the V gene TRBV11-2, with 8 bases aligning to TRBD2. The CDR3 is 14 amino acids. The junction had 11 bases not matched to a gene; V was cut back by 6 bases and J by 7 bases. Germline loops: CDR1 SGHAT, CDR2 FQNNGV. CDR3 nucleotides: TGTGCCAGCAGTCCAGGACTAGCCCGCCGAGAGCAGTACTTC. This sequence encodes CASSPGLARREQYF.

This chain links TRBV7-8 with TRBJ2-7, with 7 bases that match TRBD1. The CDR3 runs to 13 residues. Germline CDR1 and CDR2: SGHVS and FQNEAQ. Germline trimming cut 3 bases from V and 2 bases from J; bases unmatched to any gene: 1. This CDR3 reads CASSLDRTYEQYF. The CDR3 bases are TGTGCCAGCAGCTTGGACAGGACCTACGAGCAGTACTTC.

V gene TRBV7-8 combines with J gene TRBJ2-6; a possible D gene is TRBD1 (5 bases). This CDR3 region has 16 residues. Trimming stripped 5 bases from V and 0 bases from J, with 11 bases between. CDR1 and CDR2 (germline): SGHVS, FQNEAQ. The CDR3 spells CASSPTRGSGANVLTF. CDR3 coding DNA: TGTGCCAGCAGCCCGACAAGGGGCTCTGGGGCCAACGTCCTGACTTTC.

In the case of this clone: Mismatch with germline at one junction end may stem from a read error. This rearrangement joins TRBV7-7 to TRBJ2-3, with a possible D match to TRBD1 (6 bases). Germline V gene data show CDR1 as SSHAT and CDR2 as FNYEAQ (reference sequence). The CDR3 is 15 amino acids. The CDR3 DNA reads TGTGCTAGCAGCTCAGGGGCGCGGGGCACAGATACGCAGTATTTT. This encodes CASSSGARGTDTQYF.

The V call is TRBV10-3, the J call TRBJ2-5, with a weak D call TRBD2 (5 bases). Germline values: CDR1 ENHRY, CDR2 SYGVKD. This CDR3 has 15 amino acids. V lost 6 bases and J lost 1, with 15 bases in between. CDR3 in amino acids: CAISVSGISQETQYF. The CDR3 region has the DNA TGTGCCATCAGCGTGTCGGGGATATCCCAAGAGACCCAGTACTTC.

The chain recombines TRBV5-1 with TRBJ1-2, with D maybe TRBD1 (6 bases). The V end was cut by 5 bases, the J end by 6 bases, with 14 bases between. In germline, CDR1 is SGHRS, CDR2 YFSETQ. The CDR3 sequence is 13 residues long. Here the CDR3 DNA reads TGCGCCAGCAGTATATCAGGGGAAGATGGCTACACCTTC. Its protein product is CASSISGEDGYTF.

V gene TRBV5-1 combines with J gene TRBJ1-1; D remains ambiguous. V was pared by 4 bases and J by 2 bases, with 12 bases between. This CDR3 has 14 residues. Germline assignment: CDR1 SGHRS and CDR2 YFSETQ. CDR3: CASSGQSGNTEAFF. CDR3 coding DNA: TGCGCCAGCAGCGGTCAATCAGGAAACACTGAAGCTTTCTTT. The full variable domain, in which reference TRBV5-1 and TRBJ1-1 provide the parts outside the CDR3, is KAGVTQTPRYLIKTRGQQVTLSCSPISGHRSVSWYQQTPGQGLQFLFEYFSETQRNKGNFPGRFSGRQFSNSRSEMNVSTLELGDSALYLCASSGQSGNTEAFFGQGTRLTVV.

The CDR3 spells CASSTRARYGYTF. For the CDR3, the DNA is TGTGCCAGCAGCACCAGGGCCCGCTATGGCTACACCTTC. The gene calls are TRBV6-6 and TRBJ1-2; D might be TRBD1 (5 bases). With 6 bases removed from V and 4 bases from J, the gap between germline ends came to 12 bases. Germline assignment: CDR1 MNHNY and CDR2 SVGAGI (reference sequence). The CDR3 loop spans 13 amino acids.

The CDR3 reads CASSLDRGAPPEQYF. The CDR3 nucleotides read TGTGCCAGCAGCCTCGACAGGGGGGCACCACCCGAGCAGTACTTC. The V call is TRBV5-4, the J call TRBJ2-7; TRBD1 agrees at 9 bases. CDR1 and CDR2 (germline): SGHNT, YYREEE (reference sequence). Losses at the gene ends were 4 bases for V and 6 bases for J; bases not matched to a gene: 11. This CDR3 has 15 residues.

DNA of the CDR3: TGTGCCAGCGAGCGGGAGGGGGTAGATACGCAGTATTTT. Protein product: CASEREGVDTQYF. This sequence joins TRBV28 and TRBJ2-3; 10 nucleotides agree with TRBD2. Germline loops: CDR1 MDHEN, CDR2 SYDVKM. V was pared by 8 bases and J by 5 bases, with 4 bases of the junction left unmatched. This CDR3 contains 13 residues. Full variable domain (outside the CDR3, taken from reference TRBV28 and TRBJ2-3): DVKVTQSSRYLVKRTGEKVFLECVQDMDHENMFWYRQDPGLGLRLIYFSYDVKMKEKGDIPEGYSVSREKKERFSLILESASTNQTSMYLCASEREGVDTQYFGPGTRLTVL.

The genes are TRBV5-1 and TRBJ2-7, with D uncertain. The germline V gene has CDR1 SGHRS and CDR2 YFSETQ. The germline V and J ends were trimmed by 1 base and 0 bases, with 8 bases remaining between them. The CDR3 is 14 amino acids. This CDR3 is CASSLSLDSYEQYF. The CDR3, as DNA: TGCGCCAGCAGCTTGAGTTTAGACTCCTACGAGCAGTACTTC.

This clone was counted a single time. The chain couples TRBV7-9 to TRBJ2-7, with 7 bases fitting TRBD1. After removal of 5 bases from V and 5 bases from J, the junction contained 12 bases not matched to a gene. This CDR3 comprises 15 residues. CDR1 and CDR2 (germline): SEHNR, FQNEAQ (reference sequence). The CDR3 sequence is CASSTKKTGFHEQYF. The CDR3 nucleotides read TGTGCCAGCAGCACAAAAAAGACAGGGTTCCACGAGCAGTACTTC.

V and J are TRBV6-4 and TRBJ2-1, with D possibly being TRBD2 (5 bases). Trimming shortened V by 0 bases and J by 9 bases, and 15 bases separated the two germline ends. Germline V CDR1 and CDR2: MRHNA, SNTAGT. The CDR3 sequence is 15 residues long. In DNA form, the CDR3 reads TGTGCCAGCAGTGACTCGGCCGGGGTTTTAAGTGAGCAGTTCTTC. It encodes CASSDSAGVLSEQFF.

This clone appeared once. The V and J genes are TRBV5-6 and TRBJ2-2; 7 bases agree with TRBD1. The length of the CDR3 is 16 residues. The trim removed 0 bases at V and 3 bases at J, leaving 5 bases unmatched. CDR1 and CDR2 (germline): SGHDT, YYEEEE. The CDR3 sequence: CASSLVGTAYTGELFF. The CDR3 DNA reads TGTGCCAGCAGCTTGGTCGGGACAGCTTACACCGGGGAGCTGTTTTTT. The full variable domain, rest sourced from reference TRBV5-6 and TRBJ2-2, is DAGVTQSPTHLIKTRGQQVTLRCSPKSGHDTVSWYQQALGQGPQFIFQYYEEEERQRGNFPDRFSGHQFPNYSSELNVNALLLGDSALYLCASSLVGTAYTGELFFGEGSRLTVL.

The chain uses TRBV2 and TRBJ2-3, with D possibly matching TRBD2 (6 bases). Trimming stripped 5 bases from V and 6 bases from J, with 12 bases between. Germline CDR1 is SNHLY and CDR2 is FYNNEI. This CDR3 region has 13 residues. The CDR3 region is CASSPPGRDTQYF. As DNA, the CDR3 is TGTGCCAGCAGTCCCCCTGGGAGGGATACGCAGTATTTT.

The V and J genes are TRBV6-1 and TRBJ2-3, with TRBD1 matching over 9 bases. This CDR3 has 15 residues. Looked up from germline, CDR1 is MNHNS and CDR2 is SASEGT. V was pared by 1 base and J by 6 bases, with 5 bases of the junction left unmatched. In DNA, the CDR3 is TGTGCCAGCAGTGAAGAGGGACAGGGTATCGATACGCAGTATTTT. It translates to CASSEEGQGIDTQYF.

This clone appeared a single time. The DNA of the CDR3 is TGTGCCAGCAGAAAGACCGGAGAAGTAAGGGAGCAGTACTTC. It specifies CASRKTGEVREQYF. The gene calls are TRBV6-5 and TRBJ2-7; D is undetermined. The V gene's germline CDR1 is MNHEY and CDR2 SVGAGI. Trimming stripped 6 bases from V and 7 bases from J, with 19 bases between. The CDR3 runs 14 residues.

J is TRBJ2-1 and V is TRBV6-5; D is ambiguous. From germline, CDR1 is MNHEY and CDR2 SVGAGI. V was pared by 0 bases and J by 6 bases, with 12 bases between. The CDR3 has 15 residues. CDR3 sequence reads: CASSYSLSGSNEQFF. In nucleotides, the CDR3 is TGTGCCAGCAGTTACTCGCTATCCGGGTCCAATGAGCAGTTCTTC.

J is TRBJ2-1 and V is TRBV4-2, with 8 bases that match TRBD2. Germline lookup yields CDR1 LGHNA and CDR2 YNFKEQ. V trimming: 1 base; J trimming: 6 bases; junction bases outside the gene matches: 14. The CDR3 covers 18 residues. CDR3 residues: CASSQGEPGTRTFNEQFF. The DNA of the CDR3 is TGTGCCAGCAGCCAAGGGGAGCCCGGGACTAGGACCTTCAATGAGCAGTTCTTC.

The chain employs TRBV6-1 and TRBJ2-7, with 11 bases aligning to TRBD1. The CDR3 contains 15 residues. CDR1 MNHNS and CDR2 SASEGT come from the germline V gene. With V trimmed by 7 bases and J by 5 bases, 10 bases remained unmatched. The CDR3 loop is CASTEGTGGVDEQYF. Written as DNA, the CDR3 is TGTGCCAGCACCGAAGGGACAGGGGGAGTCGACGAGCAGTACTTC.

J is TRBJ2-7 and V is TRBV11-3; 7 bases agree with TRBD1. The CDR3 is 16 amino acids. Trimming at V came to 0 bases and at J to 4 bases, leaving 9 bases not matched to a gene. Looked up from germline, CDR1 is SGHNT and CDR2 is YENEEA. CDR3 DNA sequence: TGTGCCAGCAGCTTAGACACCGGGACAGCGCCGTACGAGCAGTACTTC. As protein: CASSLDTGTAPYEQYF.

This chain links TRBV2 with TRBJ1-6; the D gene is possibly TRBD1 (6 bases). This CDR3 has 15 residues. The ends were cut back, 6 bases at V and 5 bases at J, with 14 bases in the middle. Germline V gives CDR1 SNHLY, CDR2 FYNNEI. Here the CDR3 reads CASRGPDRDNSPLHF. The CDR3 DNA sequence: TGTGCCAGCAGGGGTCCGGACAGAGATAATTCACCCCTCCACTTT.

The chain carries TRBV7-9 and TRBJ2-7; weak D call: TRBD1 (6 bases). The V gene's germline CDR1 is SEHNR and CDR2 FQNEAQ (reference sequence). This CDR3 is 16 amino acids long. Trimming cost V 5 bases and J 3 bases, with 20 bases left between them. CDR3 coding DNA: TGTGCCAGCAGCCTCCCGGACAGCCAACCGGACTACGAGCAGTACTTC. Translation: CASSLPDSQPDYEQYF.

The gene calls are TRBV7-9 and TRBJ2-4, with 7 bases that match TRBD1. The trim removed 5 bases at V and 8 bases at J, leaving 12 bases unmatched. Germline V gene data show CDR1 as SEHNR and CDR2 as FQNEAQ (reference sequence). The CDR3 covers 15 residues. CDR3 DNA sequence: TGTGCCAGCAGCCTCAGAACCGGACAGGCTGACATTCAGTACTTC. Translation: CASSLRTGQADIQYF.

This chain links TRBV28 with TRBJ1-1; TRBD1 is a possible D gene (5 bases). This CDR3 has 11 amino acids. V lost 5 bases, J lost 7 bases, and 8 bases lay in between. The germline V gene has CDR1 MDHEN and CDR2 SYDVKM. CDR3 sequence (DNA): TGTGCCAGCAGTCTCGGGGGTGAAGCTTTCTTT. Its translation is CASSLGGEAFF.

This clone appeared a single time. The rearrangement links TRBV6-5 to TRBJ2-1, with 9 nucleotides matching TRBD2. This CDR3 region has 14 residues. After removal of 7 bases from V and 5 bases from J, the junction contained 6 bases not matched to a gene. CDR1 is MNHEY, CDR2 SVGAGI, per germline. The CDR3 here is CASTLSGGHNEQFF. In DNA, the CDR3 is TGTGCCAGCACCCTTAGCGGGGGCCACAATGAGCAGTTCTTC.

V and J are TRBV27 and TRBJ2-1; 9 bases fit TRBD2. V dropped 3 bases and J dropped 8; count of bases not matched to a gene: 11. The CDR3 spans 16 residues. Germline assignment: CDR1 MNHEY and CDR2 SMNVEV (reference sequence). The CDR3 bases are TGTGCCAGCAGTTTGAGGCTTGCGGGGGGGCCGGATGAGCAGTTCTTC. Translated, it gives CASSLRLAGGPDEQFF.

The rearrangement links TRBV28 to TRBJ2-1, with D possibly matching TRBD1 (5 bases). Trimming took off 2 bases at V and 15 bases at J, with 11 bases between the two ends. Germline CDR1 is MDHEN and CDR2 is SYDVKM. This CDR3 comprises 11 residues. CDR3 nucleotides: TGTGCCAGCAGTTTAAGGTCAGGGTTGTTCTTC. Protein product: CASSLRSGLFF.